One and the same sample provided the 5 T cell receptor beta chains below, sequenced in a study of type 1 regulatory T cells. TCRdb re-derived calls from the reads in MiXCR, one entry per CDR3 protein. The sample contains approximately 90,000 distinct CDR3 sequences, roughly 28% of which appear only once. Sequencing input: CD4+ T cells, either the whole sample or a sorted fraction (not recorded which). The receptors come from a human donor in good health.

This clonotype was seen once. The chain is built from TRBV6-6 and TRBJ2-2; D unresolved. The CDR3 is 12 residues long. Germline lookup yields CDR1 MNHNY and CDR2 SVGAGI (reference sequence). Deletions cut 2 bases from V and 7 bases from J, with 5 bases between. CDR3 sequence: CASSYPYGELFF. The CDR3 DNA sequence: TGTGCCAGCAGTTACCCATACGGGGAGCTGTTTTTT.

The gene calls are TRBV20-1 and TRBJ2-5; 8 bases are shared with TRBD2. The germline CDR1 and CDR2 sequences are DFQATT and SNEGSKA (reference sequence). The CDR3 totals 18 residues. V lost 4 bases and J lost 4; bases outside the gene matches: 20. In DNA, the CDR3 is TGCAGTGCTAATCCGGATACAGCGGGAGTAGGTGGCGGAGAGACCCAGTACTTC. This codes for CSANPDTAGVGGGETQYF.

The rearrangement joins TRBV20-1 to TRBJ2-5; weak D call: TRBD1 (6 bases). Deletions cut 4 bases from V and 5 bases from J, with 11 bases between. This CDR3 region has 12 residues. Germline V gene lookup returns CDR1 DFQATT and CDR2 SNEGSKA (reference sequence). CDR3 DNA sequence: TGCAGTGCTACCGACAGGAGGGAGACCCAGTACTTC. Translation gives CSATDRRETQYF.

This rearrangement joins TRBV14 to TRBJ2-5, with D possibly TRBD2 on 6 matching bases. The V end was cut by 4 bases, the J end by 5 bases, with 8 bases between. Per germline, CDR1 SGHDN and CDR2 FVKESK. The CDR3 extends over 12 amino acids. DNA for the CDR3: TGTGCCAGCAGCCCGGGAGATGAGACCCAGTACTTC. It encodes CASSPGDETQYF.

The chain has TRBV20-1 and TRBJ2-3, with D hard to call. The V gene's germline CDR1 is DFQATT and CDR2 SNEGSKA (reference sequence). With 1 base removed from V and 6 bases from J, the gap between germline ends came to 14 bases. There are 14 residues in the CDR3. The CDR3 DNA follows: TGCAGTGCTAGAGCAGCACCTTCTGAGGATACGCAGTATTTT. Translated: CSARAAPSEDTQYF.